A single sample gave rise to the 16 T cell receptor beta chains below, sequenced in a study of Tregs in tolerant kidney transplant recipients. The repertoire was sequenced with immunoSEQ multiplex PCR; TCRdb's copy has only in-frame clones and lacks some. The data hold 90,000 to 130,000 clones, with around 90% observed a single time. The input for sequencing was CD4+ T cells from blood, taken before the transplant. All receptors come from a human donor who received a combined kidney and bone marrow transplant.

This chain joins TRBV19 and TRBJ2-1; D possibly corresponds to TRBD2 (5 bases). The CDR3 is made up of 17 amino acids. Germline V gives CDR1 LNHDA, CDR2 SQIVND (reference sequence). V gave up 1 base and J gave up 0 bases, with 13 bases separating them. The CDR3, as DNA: TGTGCCAGTAGTATAGTGACGGCTGGGAGCTCCTACAATGAGCAGTTCTTC. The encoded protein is CASSIVTAGSSYNEQFF.

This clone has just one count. The CDR3 region is CASSQEPPGRGASYEQYF. CDR3 sequence (DNA): TGCGCCAGCAGCCAAGAGCCCCCAGGTCGGGGGGCCTCCTACGAGCAGTACTTC. The chain carries TRBV4-1 and TRBJ2-7; TRBD2 is a possible D gene (7 bases). Trimming shortened V by 0 bases and J by 0 bases, and 18 bases separated the two germline ends. CDR1 MGHRA and CDR2 YSYEKL come from the germline V gene. The CDR3 sequence is 18 residues long.

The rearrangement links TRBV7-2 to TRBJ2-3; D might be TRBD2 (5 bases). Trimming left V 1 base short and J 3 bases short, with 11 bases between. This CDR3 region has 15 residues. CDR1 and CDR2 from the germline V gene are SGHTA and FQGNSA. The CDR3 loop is CASSLDGLRTDTQYF. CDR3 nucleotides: TGTGCCAGCAGCTTAGATGGACTCAGGACAGATACGCAGTATTTT.

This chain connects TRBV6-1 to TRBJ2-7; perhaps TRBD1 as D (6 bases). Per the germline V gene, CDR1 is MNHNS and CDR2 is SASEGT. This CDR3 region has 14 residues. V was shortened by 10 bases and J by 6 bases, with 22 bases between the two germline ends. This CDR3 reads CATKVGQLSGEQYF. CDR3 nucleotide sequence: TGTGCCACCAAGGTAGGACAGCTCAGTGGCGAGCAGTACTTC.

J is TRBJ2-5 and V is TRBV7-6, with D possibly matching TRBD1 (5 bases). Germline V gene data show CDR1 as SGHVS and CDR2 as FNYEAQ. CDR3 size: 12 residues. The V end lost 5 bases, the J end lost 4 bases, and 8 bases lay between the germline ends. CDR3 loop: CASSQTVETQYF. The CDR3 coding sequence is TGTGCCAGCAGCCAGACAGTAGAGACCCAGTACTTC.

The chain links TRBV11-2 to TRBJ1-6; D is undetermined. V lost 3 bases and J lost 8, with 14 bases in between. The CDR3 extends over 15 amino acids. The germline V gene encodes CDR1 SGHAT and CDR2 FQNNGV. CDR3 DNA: TGTGCCAGCAGCTTCGCCCCCGAGTTCCATTCACCCCTCCACTTT. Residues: CASSFAPEFHSPLHF.

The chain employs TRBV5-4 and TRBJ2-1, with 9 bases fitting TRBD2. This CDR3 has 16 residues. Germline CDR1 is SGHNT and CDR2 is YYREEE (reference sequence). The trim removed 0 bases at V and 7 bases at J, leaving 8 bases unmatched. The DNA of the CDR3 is TGTGCCAGCAGCTTGGCACGGCGGGGGGGCTTTAATGAGCAGTTCTTC. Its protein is CASSLARRGGFNEQFF. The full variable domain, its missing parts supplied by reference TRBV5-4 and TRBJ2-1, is ETGVTQSPTHLIKTRGQQVTLRCSSQSGHNTVSWYQQALGQGPQFIFQYYREEENGRGNFPPRFSGLQFPNYSSELNVNALELDDSALYLCASSLARRGGFNEQFFGPGTRLTVL.

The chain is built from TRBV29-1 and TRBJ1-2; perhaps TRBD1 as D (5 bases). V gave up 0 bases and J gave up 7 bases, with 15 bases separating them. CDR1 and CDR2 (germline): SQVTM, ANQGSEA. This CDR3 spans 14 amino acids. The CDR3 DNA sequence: TGCAGCGTTGAAGATCCAGTAGGGGCTGGTGGCTACACCTTC. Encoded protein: CSVEDPVGAGGYTF.

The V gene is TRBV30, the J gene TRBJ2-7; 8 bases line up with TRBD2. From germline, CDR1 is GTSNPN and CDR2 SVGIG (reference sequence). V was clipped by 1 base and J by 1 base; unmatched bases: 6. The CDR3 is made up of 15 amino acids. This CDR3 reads CAWSGPRGGSYEQYF. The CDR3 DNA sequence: TGTGCCTGGAGTGGACCACGGGGGGGGTCCTACGAGCAGTACTTC.

The CDR3 sequence: CASGARTGEETQYF. Written as DNA, the CDR3 is TGTGCTAGTGGTGCCCGGACAGGAGAAGAGACCCAGTACTTC. The V gene is TRBV12-5, the J gene TRBJ2-5; 7 bases agree with TRBD1. CDR1 is LGHNT, CDR2 FRNRAP, per germline. With V trimmed by 5 bases and J by 3 bases, 6 bases remained unmatched. This CDR3 contains 14 residues.

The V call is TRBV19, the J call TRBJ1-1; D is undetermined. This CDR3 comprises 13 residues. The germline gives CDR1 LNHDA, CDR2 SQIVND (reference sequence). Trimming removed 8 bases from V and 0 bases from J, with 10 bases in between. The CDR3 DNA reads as TGTGCCAGTGCGCCCCGAGTGAACACTGAAGCTTTCTTT. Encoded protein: CASAPRVNTEAFF.

CDR3 sequence reads: CASSIKEASTEAFF. The CDR3, as DNA: TGTGCCAGCAGCATAAAGGAGGCTAGCACTGAAGCTTTCTTT. The chain combines TRBV2 with TRBJ1-1; D gene uncertain. The germline V and J ends were trimmed by 6 bases and 4 bases, with 15 bases remaining between them. This CDR3 has 14 residues. The germline gives CDR1 SNHLY, CDR2 FYNNEI.

This chain's CDR3 is CASSEAGGRRETQYF. The CDR3 bases are TGTGCCAGCAGTGAAGCGGGGGGCCGAAGAGAGACCCAGTACTTC. The chain recombines TRBV25-1 with TRBJ2-5, with 8 nucleotides matching TRBD2. The CDR3 consists of 15 residues. Losses at the gene ends were 2 bases for V and 4 bases for J; bases not matched to a gene: 6. Per the germline V gene, CDR1 is MGHDK and CDR2 is SYGVNS.

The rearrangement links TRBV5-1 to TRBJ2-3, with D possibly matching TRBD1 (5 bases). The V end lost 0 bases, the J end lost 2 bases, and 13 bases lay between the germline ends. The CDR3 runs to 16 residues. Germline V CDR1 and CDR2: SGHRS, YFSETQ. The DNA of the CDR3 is TGCGCCAGCAGCTTGGCCACAGGAACAAACACAGATACGCAGTATTTT. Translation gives CASSLATGTNTDTQYF. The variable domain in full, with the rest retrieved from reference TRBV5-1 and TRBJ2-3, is KAGVTQTPRYLIKTRGQQVTLSCSPISGHRSVSWYQQTPGQGLQFLFEYFSETQRNKGNFPGRFSGRQFSNSRSEMNVSTLELGDSALYLCASSLATGTNTDTQYFGPGTRLTVL.

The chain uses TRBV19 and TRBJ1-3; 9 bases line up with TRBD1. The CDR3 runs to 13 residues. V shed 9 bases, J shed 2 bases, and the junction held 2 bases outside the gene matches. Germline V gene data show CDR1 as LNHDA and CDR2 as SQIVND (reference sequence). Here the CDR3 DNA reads TGTGCCAGCCGACAGGGGGCTGGAAACACCATATATTTT. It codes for CASRQGAGNTIYF.

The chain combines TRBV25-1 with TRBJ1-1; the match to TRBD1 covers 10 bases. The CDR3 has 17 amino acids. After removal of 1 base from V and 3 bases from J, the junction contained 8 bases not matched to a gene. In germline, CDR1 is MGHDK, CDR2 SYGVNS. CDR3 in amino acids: CASSEFGQGVGDTEAFF. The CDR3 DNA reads TGTGCCAGCAGTGAATTTGGACAGGGGGTTGGAGACACTGAAGCTTTCTTT.